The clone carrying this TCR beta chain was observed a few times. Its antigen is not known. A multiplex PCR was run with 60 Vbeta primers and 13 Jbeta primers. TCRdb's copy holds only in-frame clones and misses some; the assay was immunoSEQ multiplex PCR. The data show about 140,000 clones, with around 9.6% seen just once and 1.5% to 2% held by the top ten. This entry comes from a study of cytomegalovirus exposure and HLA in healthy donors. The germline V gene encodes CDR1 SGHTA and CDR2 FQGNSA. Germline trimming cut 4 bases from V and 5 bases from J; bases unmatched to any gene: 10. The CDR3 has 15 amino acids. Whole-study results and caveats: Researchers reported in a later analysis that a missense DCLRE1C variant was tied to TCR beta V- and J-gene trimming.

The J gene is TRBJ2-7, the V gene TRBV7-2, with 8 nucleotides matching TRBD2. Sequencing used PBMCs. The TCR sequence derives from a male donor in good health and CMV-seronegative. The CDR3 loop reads CASSSRGADLDEQYF. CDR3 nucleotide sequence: TGTGCCAGCAGCTCGCGGGGGGCTGACTTGGACGAGCAGTACTTC. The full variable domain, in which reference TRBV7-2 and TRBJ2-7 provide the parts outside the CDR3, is GAGVSQSPSNKVTEKGKDVELRCDPISGHTALYWYRQSLGQGLEFLIYFQGNSAPDKSGLPSDRFSAERTGGSVSTLTIQRTQQEDSAVYLCASSSRGADLDEQYFGPGTRLTVT.